The 16 T cell receptor beta chains in this list originate from one sample, sequenced in a study of shared clonotypes between healthy human individuals. Sequenced by immunoSEQ multiplex PCR; TCRdb stores in-frame clones only, minus some. The sample has 650,000 to 750,000 clones; roughly 70% are singletons. Sequencing was performed on memory CD4+ T cells sorted from blood. Indicated subset: CD45RA-negative fraction. The origin of the receptors is a woman in her twenties or thirties in good health.

The chain carries TRBV2 and TRBJ2-7; D is unclear. V was shortened by 6 bases and J by 6 bases, with 12 bases between the two germline ends. CDR3 size: 12 residues. Germline values: CDR1 SNHLY, CDR2 FYNNEI. For the CDR3, the DNA is TGTGCCAGCAGACAAGACAAGGCCGAGCAGTACTTC. As protein: CASRQDKAEQYF.

The V call is TRBV5-8, the J call TRBJ2-2, with TRBD1 identical over 8 bases. Germline-derived CDR1 and CDR2 are SGHTS and YDEGEE. The CDR3 covers 15 residues. V lost 8 bases and J lost 3; bases outside the gene matches: 9. As DNA, the CDR3 is TGTGCCAGGAGGAGACAGGGGTTGTACACCGGGGAGCTGTTTTTT. Encoded protein: CARRRQGLYTGELFF.

A remark on this clone: A much larger clone differs from this one at a single base, so this may be a read error. This CDR3 is CANSPDFTDTQYF. The CDR3 coding sequence is TGTGCCAACAGCCCGGATTTCACAGATACGCAGTATTTT. The rearrangement uses TRBV5-4 and TRBJ2-3; D gene ambiguous. The CDR3 covers 13 residues. Germline loops: CDR1 SGHNT, CDR2 YYREEE (reference sequence).

The CDR3 reads CAWTRTAEAFF. As DNA, the CDR3 is TGTGCCTGGACCCGGACGGCCGAAGCTTTCTTT. This sequence joins TRBV30 and TRBJ1-1, with D unclear. With 4 bases removed from V and 8 bases from J, the gap between germline ends came to 11 bases. The germline CDR1 and CDR2 sequences are GTSNPN and SVGIG (reference sequence). The CDR3 sequence is 11 residues long.

The rearrangement links TRBV5-4 to TRBJ2-7, with TRBD1 matching over 7 bases. CDR3 length: 15 amino acids. With V trimmed by 3 bases and J by 2 bases, 8 bases remained unmatched. Germline lookup yields CDR1 SGHNT and CDR2 YYREEE (reference sequence). CDR3 bases: TGTGCCAGCAGCTCTTCGACAGGGACGGCCTACGAGCAGTACTTC. Amino acid sequence: CASSSSTGTAYEQYF.

V is TRBV10-1 and J is TRBJ1-2; TRBD1 agrees at 8 bases. CDR1 is WNHNN, CDR2 SYGVQD, per germline (reference sequence). The CDR3 consists of 13 residues. V lost 8 bases, J lost 3 bases, and 5 bases stayed unmatched. CDR3 sequence: CASSRQGHYGYTF. The DNA of the CDR3 is TGCGCCAGCTCAAGACAGGGGCACTATGGCTACACCTTC.

The rearrangement uses TRBV6-1 and TRBJ2-5, with D possibly being TRBD1 (6 bases). V lost 5 bases to trimming and J lost 7 bases, with 17 bases between them. Germline V CDR1 and CDR2: MNHNS, SASEGT. The CDR3 sequence is 14 residues long. CDR3 DNA: TGTGCCAGCAGTTATCGACAGGACCCAGCGACCCAGTACTTC. It is translated as CASSYRQDPATQYF.

V is TRBV2 and J is TRBJ2-7; 7 bases are shared with TRBD2. Germline V CDR1 and CDR2: SNHLY, FYNNEI. J gave up 5 bases and V 4 bases, and 8 bases lay outside the gene matches. This CDR3 is built from 14 residues. The CDR3 here is CASSGQTSLDEQYF. Here the CDR3 DNA reads TGTGCCAGCAGTGGACAGACTAGCCTCGACGAGCAGTACTTC.

About this clone itself: Other DNA sequences in the sample encode the same CDR3. The chain couples TRBV14 to TRBJ2-7; D is possibly TRBD2 (6 bases). Trimming removed 0 bases at V and 6 bases at J, with 12 bases between. CDR3 length: 14 residues. Germline-derived CDR1 and CDR2 are SGHDN and FVKESK. The CDR3: CASSQDPRRGEQYF. CDR3 sequence (DNA): TGTGCCAGCAGCCAAGATCCACGGAGGGGCGAGCAGTACTTC.

Notes on this clone: With a much larger clone just one base away, this may be a read error. The gene calls are TRBV9 and TRBJ2-5; no reliable D call. In germline, CDR1 is SGDLS, CDR2 YYNGEE. V was pared by 4 bases and J by 5 bases, with 6 bases between. CDR3 length: 11 residues. CDR3 in amino acids: CASSPGETQYF. The CDR3 coding sequence is TGTGCCAGCAGCCCTGGGGAGACCCAGTACTTC.

This clone was detected many times. This chain links TRBV4-1 with TRBJ2-2; 8 bases align to TRBD2. The CDR3 covers 16 residues. With V trimmed by 1 base and J by 3 bases, 4 bases remained unmatched. Per the germline V gene, CDR1 is MGHRA and CDR2 is YSYEKL. The chain's CDR3 is CASSQGNSGDTGELFF. In nucleotides, the CDR3 is TGCGCCAGCAGCCAAGGGAATAGCGGGGACACCGGGGAGCTGTTTTTT.

The chain is built from TRBV6-5 and TRBJ1-2; 9 nucleotides line up with TRBD1. This CDR3 is built from 15 residues. Looked up from germline, CDR1 is MNHEY and CDR2 is SVGAGI. V lost 2 bases, J lost 1 base, and 2 bases stayed unmatched. The CDR3 DNA sequence: TGTGCCAGCAGTTACGTGGGACAGGGTAACTATGGCTACACCTTC. Translating it yields CASSYVGQGNYGYTF.

This sequence joins TRBV9 and TRBJ2-7, with a tentative D call TRBD2 (7 bases). Germline CDR1 SGDLS, CDR2 YYNGEE. V was clipped by 3 bases and J by 4 bases, with 17 bases between them. CDR3 length: 15 residues. CDR3 loop: CASSEGVGGPYEQYF. CDR3 bases: TGTGCCAGCAGCGAGGGGGTGGGAGGGCCTTACGAGCAGTACTTC.

This clone appeared once. The rearrangement links TRBV5-1 to TRBJ1-1, with 7 bases that match TRBD1. The germline CDR1 and CDR2 sequences are SGHRS and YFSETQ. This CDR3 comprises 15 residues. V was pared by 6 bases and J by 2 bases, with 10 bases of the junction left unmatched. The DNA of the CDR3 is TGCGCCAGCACCCTATGGGACAGCCAAAACACTGAAGCTTTCTTT. Translated: CASTLWDSQNTEAFF.

The chain is built from TRBV5-1 and TRBJ1-1; 9 bases align to TRBD1. Germline CDR1 and CDR2: SGHRS and YFSETQ. This CDR3 has 15 residues. Losses at the gene ends were 4 bases for V and 5 bases for J; bases not matched to a gene: 9. CDR3: CASSTGTGRRTEAFF. The CDR3 DNA follows: TGCGCCAGCAGCACCGGGACAGGGCGGAGGACTGAAGCTTTCTTT.

The J gene is TRBJ2-1, the V gene TRBV9; possible D gene TRBD1, 6 bases. V gave up 0 bases and J gave up 0 bases, with 13 bases separating them. This CDR3 region has 17 residues. From germline, CDR1 is SGDLS and CDR2 YYNGEE. The CDR3 region is CASSVDGTLFSYNEQFF. The CDR3 DNA follows: TGTGCCAGCAGCGTAGATGGGACACTCTTCTCCTACAATGAGCAGTTCTTC.